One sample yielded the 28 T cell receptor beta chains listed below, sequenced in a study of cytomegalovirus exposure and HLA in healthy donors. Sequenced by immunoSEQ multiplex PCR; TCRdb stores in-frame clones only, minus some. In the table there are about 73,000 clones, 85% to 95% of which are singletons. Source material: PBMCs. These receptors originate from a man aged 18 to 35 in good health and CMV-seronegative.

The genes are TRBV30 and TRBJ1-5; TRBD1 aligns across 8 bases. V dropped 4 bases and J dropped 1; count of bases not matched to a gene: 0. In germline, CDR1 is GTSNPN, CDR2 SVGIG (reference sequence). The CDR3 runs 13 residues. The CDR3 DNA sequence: TGTGCCTGGAACAGGGGGAGCAATCAGCCCCAGCATTTT. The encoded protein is CAWNRGSNQPQHF.

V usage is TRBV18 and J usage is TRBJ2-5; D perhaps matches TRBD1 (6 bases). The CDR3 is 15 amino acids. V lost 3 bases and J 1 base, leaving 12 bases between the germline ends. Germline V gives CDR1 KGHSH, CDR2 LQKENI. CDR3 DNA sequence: TGTGCCAGCTCACCGCCAACAGGGCTCCAAGAGACCCAGTACTTC. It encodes CASSPPTGLQETQYF.

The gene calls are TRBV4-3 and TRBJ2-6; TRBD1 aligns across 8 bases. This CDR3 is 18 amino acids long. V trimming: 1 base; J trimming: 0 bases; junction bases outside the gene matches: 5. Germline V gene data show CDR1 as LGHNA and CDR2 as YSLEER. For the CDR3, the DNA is TGCGCCAGCAGCCAAGTGGCACAGGGGGTCTCTGGGGCCAACGTCCTGACTTTC. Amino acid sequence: CASSQVAQGVSGANVLTF.

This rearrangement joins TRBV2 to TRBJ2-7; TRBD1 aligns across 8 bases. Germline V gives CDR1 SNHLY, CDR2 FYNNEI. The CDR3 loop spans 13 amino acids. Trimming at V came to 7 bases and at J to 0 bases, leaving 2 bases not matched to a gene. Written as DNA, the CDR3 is TGTGCCAGCACGACAGGGGTCTCCTACGAGCAGTACTTC. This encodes CASTTGVSYEQYF.

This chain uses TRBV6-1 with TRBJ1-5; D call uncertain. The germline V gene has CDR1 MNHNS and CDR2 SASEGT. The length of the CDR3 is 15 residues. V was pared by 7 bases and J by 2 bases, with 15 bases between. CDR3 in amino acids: CASNPEPQGNQPQHF. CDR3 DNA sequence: TGTGCCAGCAACCCTGAGCCCCAGGGCAATCAGCCCCAGCATTTT.

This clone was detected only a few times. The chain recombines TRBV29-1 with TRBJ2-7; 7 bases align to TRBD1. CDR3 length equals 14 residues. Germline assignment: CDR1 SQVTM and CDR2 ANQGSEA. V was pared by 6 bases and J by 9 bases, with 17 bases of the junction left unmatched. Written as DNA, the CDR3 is TGCAGCGTGGCGATCGGGACAGAAAAGGGGGCGCAGTACTTC. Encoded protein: CSVAIGTEKGAQYF.

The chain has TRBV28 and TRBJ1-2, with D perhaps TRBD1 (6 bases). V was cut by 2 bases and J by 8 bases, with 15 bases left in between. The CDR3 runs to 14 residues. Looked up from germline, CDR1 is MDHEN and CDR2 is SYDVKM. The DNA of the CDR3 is TGTGCCAGCAGTTTAGGGGGGGCGCGGCGAGGCTACACCTTC. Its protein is CASSLGGARRGYTF.

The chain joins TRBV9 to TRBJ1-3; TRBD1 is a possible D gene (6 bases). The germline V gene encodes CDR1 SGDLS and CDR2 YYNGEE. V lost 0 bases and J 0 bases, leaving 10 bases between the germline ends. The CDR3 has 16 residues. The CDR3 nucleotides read TGTGCCAGCAGCGTAGACGGACAGCCCTCTGGAAACACCATATATTTT. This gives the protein CASSVDGQPSGNTIYF.

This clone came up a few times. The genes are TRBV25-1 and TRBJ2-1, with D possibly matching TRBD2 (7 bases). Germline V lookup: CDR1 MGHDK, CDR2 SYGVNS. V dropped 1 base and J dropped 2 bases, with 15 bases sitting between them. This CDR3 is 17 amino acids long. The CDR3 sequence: CASSEFAGEGAYNEQFF. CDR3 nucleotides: TGTGCCAGCAGTGAATTTGCGGGGGAGGGGGCCTACAATGAGCAGTTCTTC.

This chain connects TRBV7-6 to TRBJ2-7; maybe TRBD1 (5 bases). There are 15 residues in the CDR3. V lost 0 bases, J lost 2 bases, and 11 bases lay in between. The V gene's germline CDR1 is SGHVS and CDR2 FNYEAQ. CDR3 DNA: TGTGCCAGCAGCTTAGCTTCGGCAGGGACCTACGAGCAGTACTTC. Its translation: CASSLASAGTYEQYF.

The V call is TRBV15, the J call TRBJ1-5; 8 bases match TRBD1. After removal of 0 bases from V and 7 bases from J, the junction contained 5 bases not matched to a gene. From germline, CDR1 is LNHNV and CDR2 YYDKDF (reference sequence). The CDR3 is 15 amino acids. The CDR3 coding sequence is TGTGCCACCAGCAGAGAGGGGACAGGAGGCCAGCCCCAGCATTTT. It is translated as CATSREGTGGQPQHF.

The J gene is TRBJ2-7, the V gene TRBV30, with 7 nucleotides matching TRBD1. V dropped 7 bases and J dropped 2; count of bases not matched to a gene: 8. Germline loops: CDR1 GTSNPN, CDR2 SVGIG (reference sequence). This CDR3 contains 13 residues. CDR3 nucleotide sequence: TGTGCCTTTTCACAGGGGTCCCCCTACGAGCAGTACTTC. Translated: CAFSQGSPYEQYF.

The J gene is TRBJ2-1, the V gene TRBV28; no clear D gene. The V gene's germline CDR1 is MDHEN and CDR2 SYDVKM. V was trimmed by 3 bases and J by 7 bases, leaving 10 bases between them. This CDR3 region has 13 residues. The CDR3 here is CASSLYTRNEQFF. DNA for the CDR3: TGTGCCAGCAGTTTGTACACCAGGAATGAGCAGTTCTTC.

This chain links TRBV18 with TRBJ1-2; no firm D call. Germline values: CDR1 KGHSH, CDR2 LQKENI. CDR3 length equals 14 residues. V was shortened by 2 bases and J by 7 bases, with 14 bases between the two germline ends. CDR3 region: CASSPVGVLSGYTF. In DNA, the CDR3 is TGTGCCAGCTCACCAGTCGGGGTCCTATCTGGCTACACCTTC.

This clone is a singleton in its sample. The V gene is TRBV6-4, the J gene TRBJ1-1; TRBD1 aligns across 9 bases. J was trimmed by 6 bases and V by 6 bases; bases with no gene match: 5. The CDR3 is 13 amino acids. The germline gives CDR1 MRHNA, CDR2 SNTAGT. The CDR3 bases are TGTGCCAGCAGCGGGACAGGGAGGGCTGAAGCTTTCTTT. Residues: CASSGTGRAEAFF.

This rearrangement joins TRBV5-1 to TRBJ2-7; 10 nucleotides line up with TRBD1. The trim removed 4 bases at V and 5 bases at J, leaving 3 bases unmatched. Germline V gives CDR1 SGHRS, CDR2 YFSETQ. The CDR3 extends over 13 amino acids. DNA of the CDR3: TGCGCCAGCAGCCAGGACAGGGGGGACGAGCAGTACTTC. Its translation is CASSQDRGDEQYF.

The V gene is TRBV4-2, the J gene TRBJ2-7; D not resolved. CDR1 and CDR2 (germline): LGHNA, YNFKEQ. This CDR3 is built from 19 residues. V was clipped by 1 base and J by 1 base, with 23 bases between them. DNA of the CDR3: TGTGCCAGCAGCCAAGGTAAAGATCCGGGTAAGTCCCTTTCCTACGAGCAGTACTTC. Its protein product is CASSQGKDPGKSLSYEQYF.

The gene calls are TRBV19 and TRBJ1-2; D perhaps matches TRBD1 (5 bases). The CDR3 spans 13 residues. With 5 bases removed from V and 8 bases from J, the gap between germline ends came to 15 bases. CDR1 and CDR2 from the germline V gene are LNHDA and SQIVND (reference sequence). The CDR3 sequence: CASSFVGAEGYTF. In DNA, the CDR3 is TGTGCCAGTAGTTTCGTAGGGGCAGAAGGCTACACCTTC.

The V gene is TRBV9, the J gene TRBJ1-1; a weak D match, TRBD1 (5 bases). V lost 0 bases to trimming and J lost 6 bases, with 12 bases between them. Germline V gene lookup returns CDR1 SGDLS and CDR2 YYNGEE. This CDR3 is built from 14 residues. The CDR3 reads CASSVDGRVSEAFF. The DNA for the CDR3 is TGTGCCAGCAGCGTAGACGGCAGGGTGTCTGAAGCTTTCTTT.

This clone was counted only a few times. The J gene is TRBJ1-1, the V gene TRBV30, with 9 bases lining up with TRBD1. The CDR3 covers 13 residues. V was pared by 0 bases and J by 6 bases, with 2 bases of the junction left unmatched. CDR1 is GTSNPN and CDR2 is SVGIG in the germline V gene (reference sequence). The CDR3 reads CAWSVRTGAEAFF. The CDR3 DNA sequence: TGTGCCTGGAGTGTTCGGACAGGGGCTGAAGCTTTCTTT.

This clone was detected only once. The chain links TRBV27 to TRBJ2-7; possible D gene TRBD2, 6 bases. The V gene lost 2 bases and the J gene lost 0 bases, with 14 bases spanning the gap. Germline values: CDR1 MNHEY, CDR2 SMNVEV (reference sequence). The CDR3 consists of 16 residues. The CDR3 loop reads CASSLDVAGSSYEQYF. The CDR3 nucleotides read TGTGCCAGCAGTTTAGATGTGGCGGGGAGCTCCTACGAGCAGTACTTC.

The DNA of the CDR3 is TGTGCCAGCAGGGAACTAGCAAATGAGCAGTTCTTC. Amino acid sequence: CASRELANEQFF. The gene calls are TRBV2 and TRBJ2-1, with a possible D match to TRBD2 (6 bases). Trimming left V 6 bases short and J 7 bases short, with 10 bases between. This CDR3 spans 12 amino acids. Germline V gives CDR1 SNHLY, CDR2 FYNNEI.

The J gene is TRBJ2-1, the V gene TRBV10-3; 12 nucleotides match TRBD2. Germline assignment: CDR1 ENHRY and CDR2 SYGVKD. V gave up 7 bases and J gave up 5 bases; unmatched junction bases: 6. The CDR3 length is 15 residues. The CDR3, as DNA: TGTGCCATCAAATCAGGACTAGCGGGGAACAATGAGCAGTTCTTC. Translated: CAIKSGLAGNNEQFF.

CDR3 in amino acids: CASSVAGGVGSPLHF. CDR3 in DNA: TGTGCCAGCAGTGTGGCGGGGGGGGTGGGATCACCCCTCCACTTT. V and J are TRBV25-1 and TRBJ1-6, with a weak D call TRBD1 (5 bases). The CDR3 covers 15 residues. The V and J ends lost 4 bases and 10 bases respectively, with 17 bases between them. Germline V lookup: CDR1 MGHDK, CDR2 SYGVNS. Variable domain in full (rest from reference TRBV25-1 and TRBJ1-6): EADIYQTPRYLVIGTGKKITLECSQTMGHDKMYWYQQDPGMELHLIHYSYGVNSTEKGDLSSESTVSRIRTEHFPLTLESARPSHTSQYLCASSVAGGVGSPLHFGNGTRLTVT.

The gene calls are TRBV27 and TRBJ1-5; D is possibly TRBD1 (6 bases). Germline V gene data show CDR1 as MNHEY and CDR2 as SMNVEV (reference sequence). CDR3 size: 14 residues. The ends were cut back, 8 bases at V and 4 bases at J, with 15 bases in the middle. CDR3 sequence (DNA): TGTGCCAGCTCACAGGGTTACGGGAATCAGCCCCAGCATTTT. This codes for CASSQGYGNQPQHF.

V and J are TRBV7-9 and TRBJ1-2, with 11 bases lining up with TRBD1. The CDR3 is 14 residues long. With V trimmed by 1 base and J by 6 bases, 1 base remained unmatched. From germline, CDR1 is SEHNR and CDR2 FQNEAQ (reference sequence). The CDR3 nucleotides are TGTGCCAGCAGCTTAGGGACAGGGGGCGATGGCTACACCTTC. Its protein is CASSLGTGGDGYTF.

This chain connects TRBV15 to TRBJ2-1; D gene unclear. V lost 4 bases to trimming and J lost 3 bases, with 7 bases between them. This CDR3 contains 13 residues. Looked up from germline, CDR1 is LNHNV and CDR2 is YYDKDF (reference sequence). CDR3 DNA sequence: TGTGCCACCAGCAACCGGGTCTACAATGAGCAGTTCTTC. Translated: CATSNRVYNEQFF. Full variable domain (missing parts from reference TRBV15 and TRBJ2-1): DAMVIQNPRYQVTQFGKPVTLSCSQTLNHNVMYWYQQKSSQAPKLLFHYYDKDFNNEADTPDNFQSRRPNTSFCFLDIRSPGLGDTAMYLCATSNRVYNEQFFGPGTRLTVL.

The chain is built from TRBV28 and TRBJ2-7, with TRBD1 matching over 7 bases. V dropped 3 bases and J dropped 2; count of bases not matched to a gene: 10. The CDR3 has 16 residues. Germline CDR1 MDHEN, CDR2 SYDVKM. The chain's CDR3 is CASSFNTGAQAYEQYF. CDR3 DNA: TGTGCCAGCAGTTTCAATACAGGGGCCCAGGCCTACGAGCAGTACTTC.